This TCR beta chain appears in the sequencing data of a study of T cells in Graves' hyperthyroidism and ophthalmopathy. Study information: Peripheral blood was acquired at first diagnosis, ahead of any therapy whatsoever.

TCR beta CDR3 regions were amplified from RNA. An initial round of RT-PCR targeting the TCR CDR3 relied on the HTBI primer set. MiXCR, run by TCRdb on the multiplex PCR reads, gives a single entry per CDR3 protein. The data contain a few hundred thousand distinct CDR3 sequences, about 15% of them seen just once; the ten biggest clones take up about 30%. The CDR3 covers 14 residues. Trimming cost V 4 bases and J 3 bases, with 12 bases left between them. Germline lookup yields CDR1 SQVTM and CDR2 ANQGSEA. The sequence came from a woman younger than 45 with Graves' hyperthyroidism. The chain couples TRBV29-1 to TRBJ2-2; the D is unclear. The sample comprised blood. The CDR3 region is CSVGLPGHTGELFF. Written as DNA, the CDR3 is TGCAGCGTTGGTTTGCCCGGGCACACCGGGGAGCTGTTTTTT.